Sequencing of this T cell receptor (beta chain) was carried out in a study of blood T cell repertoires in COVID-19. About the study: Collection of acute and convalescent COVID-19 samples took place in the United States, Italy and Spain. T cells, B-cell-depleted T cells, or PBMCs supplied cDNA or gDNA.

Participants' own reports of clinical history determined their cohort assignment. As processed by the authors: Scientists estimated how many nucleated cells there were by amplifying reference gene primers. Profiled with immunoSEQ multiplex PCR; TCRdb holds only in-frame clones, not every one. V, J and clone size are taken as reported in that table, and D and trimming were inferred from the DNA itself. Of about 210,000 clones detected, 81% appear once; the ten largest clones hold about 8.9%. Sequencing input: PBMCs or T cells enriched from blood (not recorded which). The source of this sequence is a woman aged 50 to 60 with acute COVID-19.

The CDR3 spells CASSPMAAQETQYF. The CDR3 bases are TGCGCCAGCAGCCCAATGGCGGCGCAAGAGACCCAGTACTTC. The chain combines TRBV5-1 with TRBJ2-5, with D unclear. Deletions cut 4 bases from V and 2 bases from J, with 12 bases between. This CDR3 spans 14 amino acids. Germline assignment: CDR1 SGHRS and CDR2 YFSETQ.